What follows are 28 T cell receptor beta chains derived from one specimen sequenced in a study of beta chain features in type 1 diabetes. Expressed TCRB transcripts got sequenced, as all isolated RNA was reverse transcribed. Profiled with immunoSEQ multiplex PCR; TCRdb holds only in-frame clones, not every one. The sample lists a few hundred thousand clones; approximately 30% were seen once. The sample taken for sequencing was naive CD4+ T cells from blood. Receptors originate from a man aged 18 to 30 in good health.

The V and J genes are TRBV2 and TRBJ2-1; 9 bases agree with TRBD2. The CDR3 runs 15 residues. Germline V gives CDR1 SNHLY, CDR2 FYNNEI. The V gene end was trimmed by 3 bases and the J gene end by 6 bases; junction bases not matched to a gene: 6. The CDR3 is CASSDPTSGPNEQFF. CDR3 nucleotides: TGTGCCAGCAGTGACCCGACTAGCGGCCCCAATGAGCAGTTCTTC.

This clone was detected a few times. The CDR3, as DNA: TGCGCCAGCAGCCAGTTCGACAGGGGGTTCGAAAAACTGTTTTTT. Residues: CASSQFDRGFEKLFF. V usage is TRBV4-3 and J usage is TRBJ1-4; TRBD1 matches at 9 bases. This CDR3 region has 15 residues. From germline, CDR1 is LGHNA and CDR2 YSLEER. J lost 8 bases, V lost 3 bases, and 7 bases had no gene match.

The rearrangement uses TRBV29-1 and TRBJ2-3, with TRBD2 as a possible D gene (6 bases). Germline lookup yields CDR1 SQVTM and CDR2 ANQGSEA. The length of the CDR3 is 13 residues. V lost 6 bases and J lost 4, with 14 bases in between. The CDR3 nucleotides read TGCAGCGTCATGCGGGGAATCGCAGATACGCAGTATTTT. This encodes CSVMRGIADTQYF.

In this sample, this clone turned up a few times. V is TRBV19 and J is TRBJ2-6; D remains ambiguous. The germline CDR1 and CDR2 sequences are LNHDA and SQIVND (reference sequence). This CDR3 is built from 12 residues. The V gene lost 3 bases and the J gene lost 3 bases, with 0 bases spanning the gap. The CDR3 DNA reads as TGTGCCAGTAGTATTGGGGCCAACGTCCTGACTTTC. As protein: CASSIGANVLTF.

Here the CDR3 DNA reads TGTGCCAGCAGCTCGACACTAGCGGGGAACTACAATGAGCAGTTCTTC. Protein: CASSSTLAGNYNEQFF. The gene calls are TRBV11-2 and TRBJ2-1, with 10 bases fitting TRBD2. This CDR3 has 16 residues. V was clipped by 4 bases and J by 3 bases; unmatched bases: 6. Germline values: CDR1 SGHAT, CDR2 FQNNGV.

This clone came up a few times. CDR3 region: CASSFQALGFSNQPQHF. The CDR3 coding sequence is TGTGCCAGCAGTTTTCAGGCTTTGGGGTTTAGCAATCAGCCCCAGCATTTT. The chain joins TRBV28 to TRBJ1-5; D is ambiguous. V lost 3 bases to trimming and J lost 0 bases, with 15 bases between them. The CDR3 totals 17 residues. Germline assignment: CDR1 MDHEN and CDR2 SYDVKM.

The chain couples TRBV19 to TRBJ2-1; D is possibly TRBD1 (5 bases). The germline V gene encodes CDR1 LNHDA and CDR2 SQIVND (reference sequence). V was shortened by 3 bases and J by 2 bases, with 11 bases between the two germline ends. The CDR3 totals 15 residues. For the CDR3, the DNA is TGTGCCAGTAGTATGATTGCCAGGGCCTACAATGAGCAGTTCTTC. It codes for CASSMIARAYNEQFF.

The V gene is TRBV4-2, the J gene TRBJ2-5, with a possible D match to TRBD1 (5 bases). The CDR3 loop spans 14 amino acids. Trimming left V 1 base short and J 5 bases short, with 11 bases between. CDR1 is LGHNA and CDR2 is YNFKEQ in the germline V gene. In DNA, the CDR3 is TGTGCCAGCAGCCAAGTGGGGCAACCCGAGACCCAGTACTTC. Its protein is CASSQVGQPETQYF.

The CDR3 protein is CSVERGRGPSSYNEQFF. The CDR3 nucleotides read TGCAGCGTTGAAAGGGGCCGAGGTCCATCCTCCTACAATGAGCAGTTCTTC. The chain couples TRBV29-1 to TRBJ2-1; D may be TRBD1 (5 bases). Germline V gene lookup returns CDR1 SQVTM and CDR2 ANQGSEA. This CDR3 is 17 amino acids long. Trimming left V 2 bases short and J 0 bases short, with 17 bases between.

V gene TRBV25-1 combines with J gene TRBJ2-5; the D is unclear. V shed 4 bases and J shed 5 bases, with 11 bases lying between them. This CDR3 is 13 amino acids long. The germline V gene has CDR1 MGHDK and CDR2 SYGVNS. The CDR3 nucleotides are TGTGCCAGCAGTGCGCGGACCGGGGAGACCCAGTACTTC. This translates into CASSARTGETQYF.

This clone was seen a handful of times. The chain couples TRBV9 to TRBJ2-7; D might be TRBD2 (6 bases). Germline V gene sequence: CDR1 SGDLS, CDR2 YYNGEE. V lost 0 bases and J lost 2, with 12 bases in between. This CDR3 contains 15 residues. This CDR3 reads CASSVGLAQPYEQYF. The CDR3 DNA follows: TGTGCCAGCAGCGTAGGGCTAGCGCAGCCCTACGAGCAGTACTTC.

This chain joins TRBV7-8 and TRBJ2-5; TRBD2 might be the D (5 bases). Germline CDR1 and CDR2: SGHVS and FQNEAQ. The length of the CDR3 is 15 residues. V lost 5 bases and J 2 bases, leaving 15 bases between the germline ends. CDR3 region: CASSPRGTAQETQYF. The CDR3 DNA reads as TGTGCCAGCAGCCCCCGGGGAACAGCTCAAGAGACCCAGTACTTC.

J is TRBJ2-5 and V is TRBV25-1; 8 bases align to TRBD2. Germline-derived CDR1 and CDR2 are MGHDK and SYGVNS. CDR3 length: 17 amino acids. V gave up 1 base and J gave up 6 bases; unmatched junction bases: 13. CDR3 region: CASSEWAGGLVQKTQYF. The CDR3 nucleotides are TGTGCCAGCAGTGAATGGGCGGGGGGACTTGTGCAGAAGACCCAGTACTTC.

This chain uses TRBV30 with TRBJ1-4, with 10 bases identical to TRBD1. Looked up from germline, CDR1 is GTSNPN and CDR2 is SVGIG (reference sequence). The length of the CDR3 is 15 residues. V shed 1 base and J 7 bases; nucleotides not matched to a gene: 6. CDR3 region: CAWSADRGPGEKLFF. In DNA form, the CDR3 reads TGTGCCTGGAGTGCCGACAGGGGGCCTGGTGAAAAACTGTTTTTT.

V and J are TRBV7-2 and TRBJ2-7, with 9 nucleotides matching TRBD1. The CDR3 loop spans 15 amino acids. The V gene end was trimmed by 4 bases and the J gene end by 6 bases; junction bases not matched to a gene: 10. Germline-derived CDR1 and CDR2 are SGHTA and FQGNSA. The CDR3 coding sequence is TGTGCCAGCAGCTCCCAGACAGGGGGGGCATCCGAGCAGTACTTC. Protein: CASSSQTGGASEQYF.

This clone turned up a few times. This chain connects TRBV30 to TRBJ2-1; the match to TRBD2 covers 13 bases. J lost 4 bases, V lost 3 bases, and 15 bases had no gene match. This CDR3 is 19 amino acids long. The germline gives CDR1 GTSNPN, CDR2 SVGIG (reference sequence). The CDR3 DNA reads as TGTGCCTGGAGATCGACTAGCGGGAGGACCAAGAGAGGGTACAATGAGCAGTTCTTC. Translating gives CAWRSTSGRTKRGYNEQFF.

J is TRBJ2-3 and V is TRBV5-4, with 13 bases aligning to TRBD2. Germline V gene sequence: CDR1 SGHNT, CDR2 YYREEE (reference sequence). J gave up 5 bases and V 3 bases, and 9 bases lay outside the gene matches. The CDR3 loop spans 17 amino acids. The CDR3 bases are TGTGCCAGCAGCTCCCGCCGACTAGCGGGAGGAGTAGATACGCAGTATTTT. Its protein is CASSSRRLAGGVDTQYF.

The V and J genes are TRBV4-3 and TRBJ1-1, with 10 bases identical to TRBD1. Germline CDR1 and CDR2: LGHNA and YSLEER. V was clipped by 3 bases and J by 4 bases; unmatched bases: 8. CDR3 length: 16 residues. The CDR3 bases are TGCGCCAGCAGCCATTTACCCCGGGACAGGGGCACTGAAGCTTTCTTT. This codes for CASSHLPRDRGTEAFF.

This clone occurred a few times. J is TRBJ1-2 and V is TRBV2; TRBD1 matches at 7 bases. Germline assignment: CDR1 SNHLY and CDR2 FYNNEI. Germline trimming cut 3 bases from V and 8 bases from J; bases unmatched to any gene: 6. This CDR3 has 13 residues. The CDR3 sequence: CASSDRGTAGYTF. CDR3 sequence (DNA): TGTGCCAGCAGTGACAGGGGGACGGCAGGCTACACCTTC. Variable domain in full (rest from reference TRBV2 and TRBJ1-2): EPEVTQTPSHQVTQMGQEVILRCVPISNHLYFYWYRQILGQKVEFLVSFYNNEISEKSEIFDDQFSVERPDGSNFTLKIRSTKLEDSAMYFCASSDRGTAGYTFGSGTRLTVV.

Here the CDR3 DNA reads TGTGCCTGGAGTCCGGAGGGTGAAACTGAAGCTTTCTTT. Its translation is CAWSPEGETEAFF. The chain is built from TRBV30 and TRBJ1-1; no firm D call. This CDR3 has 13 amino acids. The ends were cut back, 2 bases at V and 5 bases at J, with 12 bases in the middle. Per the germline V gene, CDR1 is GTSNPN and CDR2 is SVGIG (reference sequence).

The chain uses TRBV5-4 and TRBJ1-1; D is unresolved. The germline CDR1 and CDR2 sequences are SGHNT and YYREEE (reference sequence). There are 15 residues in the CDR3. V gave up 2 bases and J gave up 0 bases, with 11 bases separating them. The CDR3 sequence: CASSLGLGMNTEAFF. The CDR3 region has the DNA TGTGCCAGCAGCTTAGGGCTGGGGATGAACACTGAAGCTTTCTTT. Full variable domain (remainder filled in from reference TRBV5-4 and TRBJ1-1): ETGVTQSPTHLIKTRGQQVTLRCSSQSGHNTVSWYQQALGQGPQFIFQYYREEENGRGNFPPRFSGLQFPNYSSELNVNALELDDSALYLCASSLGLGMNTEAFFGQGTRLTVV.

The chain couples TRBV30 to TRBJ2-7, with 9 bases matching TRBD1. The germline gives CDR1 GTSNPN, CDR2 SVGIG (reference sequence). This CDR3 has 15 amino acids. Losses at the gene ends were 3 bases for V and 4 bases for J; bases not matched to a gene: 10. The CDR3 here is CAWRDPGTGRYEQYF. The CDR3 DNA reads TGTGCCTGGAGGGACCCAGGGACAGGGAGGTACGAGCAGTACTTC.

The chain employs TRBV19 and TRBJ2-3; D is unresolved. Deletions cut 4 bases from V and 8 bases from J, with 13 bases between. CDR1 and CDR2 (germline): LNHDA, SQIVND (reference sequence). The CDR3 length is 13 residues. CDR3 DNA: TGTGCCAGTAGTACGGGCCCCCCGGGTACGCAGTATTTT. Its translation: CASSTGPPGTQYF. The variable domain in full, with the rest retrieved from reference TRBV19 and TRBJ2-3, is DGGITQSPKYLFRKEGQNVTLSCEQNLNHDAMYWYRQDPGQGLRLIYYSQIVNDFQKGDIAEGYSVSREKKESFPLTVTSAQKNPTAFYLCASSTGPPGTQYFGPGTRLTVL.

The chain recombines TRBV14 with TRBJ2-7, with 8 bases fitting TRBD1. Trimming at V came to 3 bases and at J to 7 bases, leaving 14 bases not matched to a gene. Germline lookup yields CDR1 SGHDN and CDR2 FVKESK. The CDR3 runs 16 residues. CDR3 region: CASSHASGTGWLEQYF. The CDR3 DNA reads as TGTGCCAGCAGCCATGCCTCCGGGACAGGTTGGTTGGAGCAGTACTTC. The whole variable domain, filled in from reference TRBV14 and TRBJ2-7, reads EAGVTQFPSHSVIEKGQTVTLRCDPISGHDNLYWYRRVMGKEIKFLLHFVKESKQDESGMPNNRFLAERTGGTYSTLKVQPAELEDSGVYFCASSHASGTGWLEQYFGPGTRLTVT.

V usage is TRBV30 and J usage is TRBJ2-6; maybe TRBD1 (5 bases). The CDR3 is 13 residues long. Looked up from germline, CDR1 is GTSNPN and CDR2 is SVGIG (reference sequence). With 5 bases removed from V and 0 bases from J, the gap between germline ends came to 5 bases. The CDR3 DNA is TGTGCCTGGGACAGCTCTGGGGCCAACGTCCTGACTTTC. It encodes CAWDSSGANVLTF.

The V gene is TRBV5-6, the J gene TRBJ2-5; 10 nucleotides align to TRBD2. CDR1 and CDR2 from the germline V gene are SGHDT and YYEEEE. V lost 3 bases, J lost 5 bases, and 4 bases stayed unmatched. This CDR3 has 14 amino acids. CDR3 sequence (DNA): TGTGCCAGCAGCTCGAGCGGGAGGGCGGAGACCCAGTACTTC. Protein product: CASSSSGRAETQYF. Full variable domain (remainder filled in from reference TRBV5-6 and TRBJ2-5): DAGVTQSPTHLIKTRGQQVTLRCSPKSGHDTVSWYQQALGQGPQFIFQYYEEEERQRGNFPDRFSGHQFPNYSSELNVNALLLGDSALYLCASSSSGRAETQYFGPGTRLLVL.

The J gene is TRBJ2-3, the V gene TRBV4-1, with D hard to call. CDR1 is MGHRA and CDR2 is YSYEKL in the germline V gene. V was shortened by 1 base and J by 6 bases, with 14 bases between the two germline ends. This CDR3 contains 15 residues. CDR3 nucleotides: TGCGCCAGCAGCCAAGTGGGCCCCCCTGTGGATACGCAGTATTTT. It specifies CASSQVGPPVDTQYF.

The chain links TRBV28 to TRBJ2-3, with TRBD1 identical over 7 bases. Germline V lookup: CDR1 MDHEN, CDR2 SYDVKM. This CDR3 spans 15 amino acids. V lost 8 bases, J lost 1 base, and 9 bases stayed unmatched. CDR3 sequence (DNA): TGTGCCAGCCCCCCAAGGGGGCAGGGCACAGATACGCAGTATTTT. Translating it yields CASPPRGQGTDTQYF.